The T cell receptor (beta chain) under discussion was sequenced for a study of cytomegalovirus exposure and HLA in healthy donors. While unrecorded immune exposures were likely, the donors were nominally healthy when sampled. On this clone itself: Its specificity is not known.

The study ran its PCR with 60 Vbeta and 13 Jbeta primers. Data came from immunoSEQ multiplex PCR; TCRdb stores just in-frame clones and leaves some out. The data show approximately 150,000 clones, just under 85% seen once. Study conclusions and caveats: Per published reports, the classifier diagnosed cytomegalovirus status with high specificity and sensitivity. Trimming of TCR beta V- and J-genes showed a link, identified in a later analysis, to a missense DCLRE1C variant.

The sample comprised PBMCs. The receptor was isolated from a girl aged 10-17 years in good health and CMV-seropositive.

The CDR3 loop reads CASGDQHSSEAFF. For the CDR3, the DNA is TGCGCCAGCGGAGACCAGCATAGTTCTGAAGCTTTCTTT. V is TRBV10-1 and J is TRBJ1-1; D gene uncertain. This CDR3 region has 13 residues. The V gene lost 8 bases and the J gene lost 6 bases, with 16 bases spanning the gap. Germline values: CDR1 WNHNN, CDR2 SYGVQD (reference sequence).